Below, 7 T cell receptor beta chains from the same sample are listed, as sequenced in a study of blood T cell repertoires in COVID-19. TCRdb keeps only in-frame clones here, not all; method: immunoSEQ multiplex PCR. Here the sample spans roughly 220,000 clones, over 80% being singletons. Sequencing was carried out using PBMCs or T cells enriched from blood (not recorded which). These receptors all stem from a woman aged 40 to 50 who had recovered from COVID-19.

The chain is built from TRBV6-5 and TRBJ2-7; 10 nucleotides match TRBD1. Per germline, CDR1 MNHEY and CDR2 SVGAGI. This CDR3 region has 15 residues. The junction had 8 bases not matched to a gene; V was cut back by 6 bases and J by 3 bases. The CDR3 here is CASRSSGTGDYEQYF. The CDR3 DNA is TGTGCCAGCAGATCCTCCGGGACAGGGGACTACGAGCAGTACTTC.

This clone came up once. The genes are TRBV12-3 or TRBV12-4 and TRBJ2-1; 8 nucleotides line up with TRBD2. The CDR3 runs to 13 residues. V lost 8 bases and J lost 6; bases outside the gene matches: 6. Here the CDR3 reads CASGLAGFNEQFF. CDR3 DNA: TGTGCCAGCGGGCTAGCGGGCTTCAATGAGCAGTTCTTC.

The chain links TRBV27 to TRBJ2-3; TRBD2 aligns across 10 bases. V lost 5 bases and J lost 1; bases outside the gene matches: 3. CDR1 and CDR2 from the germline V gene are MNHEY and SMNVEV (reference sequence). CDR3 length equals 15 residues. DNA of the CDR3: TGTGCCAGCAGTCTGGGGACTAGCGGCACAGATACGCAGTATTTT. This gives the protein CASSLGTSGTDTQYF.

The chain couples TRBV3-1 (or the pseudogene TRBV3-2) to TRBJ2-1; 8 bases line up with TRBD2. The CDR3 runs 15 residues. V was clipped by 4 bases and J by 1 base; unmatched bases: 3. Germline lookup yields CDR1 LGHDT and CDR2 YNNKEL (reference sequence). CDR3 in DNA: TGTGCCAGCAGCCGGTCGGGAGGGTCCTACAATGAGCAGTTCTTC. Amino acid sequence: CASSRSGGSYNEQFF.

Worth noting for this clone: The same CDR3 arises from other DNA sequences in this sample as well. The chain recombines TRBV18 with TRBJ1-2; no clear D. The CDR3 length is 13 residues. Per the germline V gene, CDR1 is KGHSH and CDR2 is LQKENI. The V and J ends lost 3 bases and 3 bases respectively, with 8 bases between them. The CDR3 here is CASSPRQDYGYTF. CDR3 DNA sequence: TGTGCCAGCTCACCTCGGCAGGACTATGGCTACACCTTC.

J is TRBJ2-2 and V is TRBV9; TRBD2 matches at 9 bases. CDR1 is SGDLS and CDR2 is YYNGEE in the germline V gene. CDR3 length: 17 residues. J gave up 3 bases and V 3 bases, and 9 bases lay outside the gene matches. CDR3 DNA sequence: TGTGCCAGCAGCGCGGGTAGCGGGAGATGGTACACCGGGGAGCTGTTTTTT. Residues: CASSAGSGRWYTGELFF.

This chain connects TRBV7-9 to TRBJ2-3; TRBD1 agrees at 8 bases. Looked up from germline, CDR1 is SEHNR and CDR2 is FQNEAQ (reference sequence). This CDR3 comprises 13 residues. Trimming removed 5 bases from V and 10 bases from J; junction bases left unmatched: 8. CDR3 nucleotides: TGTGCCAGCAGCCGGAACGACAGGGGTGCGCAGTATTTT. It specifies CASSRNDRGAQYF.